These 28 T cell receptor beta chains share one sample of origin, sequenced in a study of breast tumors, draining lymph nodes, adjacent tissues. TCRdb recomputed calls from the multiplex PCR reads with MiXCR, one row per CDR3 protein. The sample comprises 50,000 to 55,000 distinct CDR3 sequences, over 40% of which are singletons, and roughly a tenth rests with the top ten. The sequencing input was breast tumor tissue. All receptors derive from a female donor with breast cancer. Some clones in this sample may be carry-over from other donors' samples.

CDR3 in amino acids: CASSRTTTEAFF. The CDR3, as DNA: TGTGCCAGCAGCCGGACAACCACTGAAGCTTTCTTT. V gene TRBV6-1 combines with J gene TRBJ1-1, with D tentatively TRBD1 (5 bases). CDR3 length: 12 amino acids. Germline assignment: CDR1 MNHNS and CDR2 SASEGT. Trimming removed 6 bases at V and 4 bases at J, with 9 bases between.

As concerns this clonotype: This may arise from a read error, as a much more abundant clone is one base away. Here the CDR3 reads CASSLTSGRYNEQPF. Here the CDR3 DNA reads TGTGCCAGCAGTTTGACTAGCGGGAGGTATAATGAGCAGCCCTTC. This chain joins TRBV7-3 and TRBJ2-1, with 13 bases aligning to TRBD2. Germline values: CDR1 SGHTA, CDR2 FQGTGA. CDR3 length equals 15 residues.

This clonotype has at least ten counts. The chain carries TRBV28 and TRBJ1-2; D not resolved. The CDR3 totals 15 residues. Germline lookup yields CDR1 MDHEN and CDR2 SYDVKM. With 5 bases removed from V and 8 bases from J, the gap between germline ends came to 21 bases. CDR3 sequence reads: CASSPGWTSGPGYTF. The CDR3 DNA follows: TGTGCCAGCAGTCCCGGGTGGACCAGTGGCCCAGGCTACACCTTC.

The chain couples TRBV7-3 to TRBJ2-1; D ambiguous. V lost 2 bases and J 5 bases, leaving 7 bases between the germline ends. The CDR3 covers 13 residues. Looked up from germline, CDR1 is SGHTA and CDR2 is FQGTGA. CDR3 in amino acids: CASSLGSNNEQFF. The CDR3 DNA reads TGTGCCAGCAGCTTAGGCAGTAACAATGAGCAGTTCTTC.

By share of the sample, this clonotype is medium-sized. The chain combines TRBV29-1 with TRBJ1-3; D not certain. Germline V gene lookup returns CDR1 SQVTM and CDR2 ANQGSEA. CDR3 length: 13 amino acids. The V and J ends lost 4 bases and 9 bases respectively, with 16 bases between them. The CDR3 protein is CSVVLWGGSTIYF. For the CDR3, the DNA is TGCAGCGTTGTGTTATGGGGTGGGAGCACCATATATTTT.

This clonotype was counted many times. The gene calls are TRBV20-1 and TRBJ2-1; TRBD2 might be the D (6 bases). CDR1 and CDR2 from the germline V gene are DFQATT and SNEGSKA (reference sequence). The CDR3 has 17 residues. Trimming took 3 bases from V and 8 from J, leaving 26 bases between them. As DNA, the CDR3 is TGCAGTGCTAGTCGGCCCGACGGCGGGGATTTATGGGATGAGCAGTTCTTC. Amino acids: CSASRPDGGDLWDEQFF.

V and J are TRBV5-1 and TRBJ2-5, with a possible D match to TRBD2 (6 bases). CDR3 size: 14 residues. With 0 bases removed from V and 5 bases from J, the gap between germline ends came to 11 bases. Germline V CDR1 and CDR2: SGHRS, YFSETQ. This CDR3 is CASSLESGGETQYF. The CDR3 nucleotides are TGCGCCAGCAGCTTGGAGAGTGGGGGGGAGACCCAGTACTTC. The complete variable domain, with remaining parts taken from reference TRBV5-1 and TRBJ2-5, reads KAGVTQTPRYLIKTRGQQVTLSCSPISGHRSVSWYQQTPGQGLQFLFEYFSETQRNKGNFPGRFSGRQFSNSRSEMNVSTLELGDSALYLCASSLESGGETQYFGPGTRLLVL.

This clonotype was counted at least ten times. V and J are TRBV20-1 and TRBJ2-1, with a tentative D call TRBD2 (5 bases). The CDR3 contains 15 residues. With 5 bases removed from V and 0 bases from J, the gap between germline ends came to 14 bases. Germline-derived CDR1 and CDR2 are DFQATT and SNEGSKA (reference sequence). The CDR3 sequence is CSAAKIGSSYNEQFF. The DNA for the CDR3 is TGCAGTGCTGCAAAGATTGGGAGCTCCTACAATGAGCAGTTCTTC.

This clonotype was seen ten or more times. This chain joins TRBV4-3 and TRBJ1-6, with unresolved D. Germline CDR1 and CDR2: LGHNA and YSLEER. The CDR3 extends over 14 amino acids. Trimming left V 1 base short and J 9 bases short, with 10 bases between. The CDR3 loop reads CASSQVIAGSPLHF. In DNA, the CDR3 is TGCGCCAGCAGCCAAGTAATAGCCGGTTCACCCCTCCACTTT.

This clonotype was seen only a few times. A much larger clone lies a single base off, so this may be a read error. CDR3: CASGHGGEQFF. CDR3 sequence (DNA): TGTGCCAGCGGTCACGGCGGGGAGCAGTTCTTC. V and J are TRBV6-5 and TRBJ2-1, with D perhaps TRBD2 (5 bases). Trimming removed 8 bases from V and 10 bases from J, with 12 bases in between. This CDR3 comprises 11 residues. Germline CDR1 MNHEY, CDR2 SVGAGI.

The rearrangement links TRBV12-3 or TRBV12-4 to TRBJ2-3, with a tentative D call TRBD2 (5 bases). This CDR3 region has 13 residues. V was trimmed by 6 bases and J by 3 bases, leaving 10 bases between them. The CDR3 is CASSPAATDTQYF. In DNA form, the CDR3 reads TGTGCCAGCAGCCCAGCGGCGACAGATACGCAGTATTTT.

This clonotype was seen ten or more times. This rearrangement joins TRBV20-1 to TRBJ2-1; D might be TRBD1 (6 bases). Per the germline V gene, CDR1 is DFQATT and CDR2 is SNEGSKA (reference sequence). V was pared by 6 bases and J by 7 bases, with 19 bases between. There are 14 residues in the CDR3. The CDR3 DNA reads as TGCAGTGCCACGTCAGGGGAAGGGATAAATGAGCAGTTCTTC. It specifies CSATSGEGINEQFF.

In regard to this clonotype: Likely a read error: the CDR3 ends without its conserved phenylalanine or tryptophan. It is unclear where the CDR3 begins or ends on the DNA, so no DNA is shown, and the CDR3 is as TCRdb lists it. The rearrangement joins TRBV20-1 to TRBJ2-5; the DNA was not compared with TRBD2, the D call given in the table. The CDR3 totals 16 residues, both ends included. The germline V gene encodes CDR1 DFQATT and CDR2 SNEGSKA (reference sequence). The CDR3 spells CSARGSPSGYGYTFGS.

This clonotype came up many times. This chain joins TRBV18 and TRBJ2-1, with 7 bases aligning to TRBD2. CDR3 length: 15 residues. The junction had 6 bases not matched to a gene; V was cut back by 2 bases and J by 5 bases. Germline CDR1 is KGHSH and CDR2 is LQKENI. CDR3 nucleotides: TGTGCCAGCTCACCATCAGCTAGCGGAAACAATGAGCAGTTCTTC. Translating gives CASSPSASGNNEQFF. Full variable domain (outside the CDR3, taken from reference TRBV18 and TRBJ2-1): NAGVMQNPRHLVRRRGQEARLRCSPMKGHSHVYWYRQLPEEGLKFMVYLQKENIIDESGMPKERFSAEFPKEGPSILRIQQVVRGDSAAYFCASSPSASGNNEQFFGPGTRLTVL.

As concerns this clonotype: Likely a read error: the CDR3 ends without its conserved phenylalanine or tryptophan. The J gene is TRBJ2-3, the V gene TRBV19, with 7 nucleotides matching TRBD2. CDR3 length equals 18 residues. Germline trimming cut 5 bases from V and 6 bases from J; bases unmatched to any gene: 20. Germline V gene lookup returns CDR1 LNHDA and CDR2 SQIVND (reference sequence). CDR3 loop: CASSPAFPAGINTDTQYL. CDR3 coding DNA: TGTGCCAGTAGTCCCGCTTTCCCAGCGGGAATTAACACGGATACGCAGTATCTT.

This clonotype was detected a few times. This CDR3 is CASSLAGDEQFF. The CDR3 DNA follows: TGTGCCAGCAGTCTAGCGGGAGATGAGCAGTTCTTC. The genes are TRBV25-1 and TRBJ2-1; TRBD2 agrees at 10 bases. CDR3 size: 12 residues. The germline V gene encodes CDR1 MGHDK and CDR2 SYGVNS. V lost 5 bases to trimming and J lost 8 bases; unmatched junction nucleotides: 0.

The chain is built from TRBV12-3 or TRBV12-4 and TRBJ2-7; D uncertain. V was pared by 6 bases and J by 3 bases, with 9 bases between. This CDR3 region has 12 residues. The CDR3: CASSNDNYEQYF. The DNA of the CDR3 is TGTGCCAGCAGCAATGATAACTACGAGCAGTACTTC.

CDR3 in amino acids: CASSKLAGINNEQFF. The DNA of the CDR3 is TGTGCCAGTAGTAAACTTGCGGGTATCAACAATGAGCAGTTCTTC. The J gene is TRBJ2-1, the V gene TRBV19; TRBD2 is a possible D gene (5 bases). Germline V gene lookup returns CDR1 LNHDA and CDR2 SQIVND (reference sequence). The CDR3 length is 15 residues. With 4 bases removed from V and 5 bases from J, the gap between germline ends came to 15 bases.

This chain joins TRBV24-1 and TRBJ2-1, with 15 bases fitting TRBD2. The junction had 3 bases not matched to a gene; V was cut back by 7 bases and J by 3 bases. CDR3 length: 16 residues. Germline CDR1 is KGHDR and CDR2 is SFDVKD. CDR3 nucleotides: TGTGCCACCAGCGAGGGACTAGCGGGAGGCTACAATGAGCAGTTCTTC. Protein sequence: CATSEGLAGGYNEQFF.

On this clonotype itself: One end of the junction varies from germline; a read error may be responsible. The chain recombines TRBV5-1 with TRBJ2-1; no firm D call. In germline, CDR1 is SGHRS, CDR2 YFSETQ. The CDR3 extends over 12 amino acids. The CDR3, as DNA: TGCGCCAGCAGCTGGGCCGGAAATGAGCACTTCTTC. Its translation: CASSWAGNEHFF.

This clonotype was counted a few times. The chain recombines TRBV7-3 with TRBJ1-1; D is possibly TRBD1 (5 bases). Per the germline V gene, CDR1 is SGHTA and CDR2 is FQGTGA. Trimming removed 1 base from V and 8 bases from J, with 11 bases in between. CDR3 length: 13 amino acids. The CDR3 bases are TGTGCCAGCAGCTTAATAGATAGGACAGAAGCTTTCTTT. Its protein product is CASSLIDRTEAFF.

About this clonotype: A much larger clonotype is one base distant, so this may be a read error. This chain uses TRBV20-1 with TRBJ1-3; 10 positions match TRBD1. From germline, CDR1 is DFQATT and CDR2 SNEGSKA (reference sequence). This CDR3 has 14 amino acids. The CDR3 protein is CSAPGQGEGTTIYF. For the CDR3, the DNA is TGCAGTGCCCCCGGACAGGGGGAAGGAACCACCATATATTTT.

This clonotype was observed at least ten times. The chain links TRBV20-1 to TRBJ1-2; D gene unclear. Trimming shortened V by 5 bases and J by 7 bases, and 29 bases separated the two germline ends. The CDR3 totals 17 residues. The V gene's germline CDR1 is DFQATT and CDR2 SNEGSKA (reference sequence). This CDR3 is CSAANPSIPGLGAGYTF. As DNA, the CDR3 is TGCAGTGCTGCCAATCCATCGATCCCGGGCTTGGGTGCTGGCTACACCTTC.

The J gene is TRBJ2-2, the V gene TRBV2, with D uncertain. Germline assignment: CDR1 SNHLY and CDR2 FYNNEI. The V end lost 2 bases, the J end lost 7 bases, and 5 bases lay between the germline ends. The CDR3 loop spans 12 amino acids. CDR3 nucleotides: TGTGCCAGCAGTGAAATTAGCGGGGAGCTGTTTTTT. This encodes CASSEISGELFF.

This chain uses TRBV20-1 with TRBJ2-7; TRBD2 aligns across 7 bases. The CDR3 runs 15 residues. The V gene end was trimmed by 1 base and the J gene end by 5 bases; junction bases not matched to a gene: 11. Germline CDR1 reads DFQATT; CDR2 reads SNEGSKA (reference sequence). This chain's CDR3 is CSARVTGGLAHEQYF. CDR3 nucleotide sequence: TGCAGTGCTAGAGTAACGGGAGGCCTCGCCCACGAGCAGTACTTC.

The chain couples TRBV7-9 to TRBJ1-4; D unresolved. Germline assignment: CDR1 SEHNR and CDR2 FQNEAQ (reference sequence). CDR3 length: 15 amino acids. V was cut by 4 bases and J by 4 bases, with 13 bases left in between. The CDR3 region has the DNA TGTGCCAGCAGCTCCCCAGCGGCGGATAATGAAAAACTGTTTTTT. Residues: CASSSPAADNEKLFF.

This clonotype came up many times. The CDR3 bases are TGTGCCAGCAGCTTCCAACAGGGGGATACGCAGTATTTT. It translates to CASSFQQGDTQYF. V and J are TRBV11-3 and TRBJ2-3; 7 nucleotides line up with TRBD1. The CDR3 extends over 13 amino acids. V lost 3 bases, J lost 6 bases, and 3 bases stayed unmatched. CDR1 is SGHNT and CDR2 is YENEEA in the germline V gene. The complete variable domain, with remaining parts taken from reference TRBV11-3 and TRBJ2-3, reads EAGVVQSPRYKIIEKKQPVAFWCNPISGHNTLYWYLQNLGQGPELLIRYENEEAVDDSQLPKDRFSAERLKGVDSTLKIQPAELGDSAVYLCASSFQQGDTQYFGPGTRLTVL.

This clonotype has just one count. Here the CDR3 reads CSATTTGGSYEQYF. CDR3 DNA: TGCAGCGCTACCACTACAGGGGGCTCCTACGAGCAGTACTTC. The chain links TRBV29-1 to TRBJ2-7; 8 nucleotides align to TRBD1. V lost 7 bases to trimming and J lost 0 bases; unmatched junction nucleotides: 8. The CDR3 loop spans 14 amino acids. CDR1 is SQVTM and CDR2 is ANQGSEA in the germline V gene.